This T cell receptor (beta chain) was identified during a study of spatial heterogeneity in lung cancer. About the research overall: There was a strong correlation between the counts of TCR transcripts measured in tumor regions and a T cell transcriptional module score that was calculated from matched bulk RNA-seq. Whole-study results and caveats: In tumors, expanded intratumoral alpha and beta TCR counts tracked mutation counts.

Time point reported: sample taken at primary tumor resection. The sequenced material consisted of unsorted whole RNA from tumor, nontumor lung or frozen PBMC. This clonotype was recorded at least ten times. The target antigen is unknown. Little can be read into the size of this beta chain, an off-target read in a library designed for alpha chains. A single record per CDR3 protein comes from TCRdb applying MiXCR to the 5' RACE reads. The sample includes about 7,000 distinct CDR3 sequences, 10% to 15% of them seen just once. This clonotype was sampled from a male donor with early-stage non-small cell lung cancer. Sample: lung tumor tissue, taken at surgery.

The CDR3 spells CASSLPDSFGNQPQHF. Written as DNA, the CDR3 is TGTGCCAGCAGTTTACCCGACAGTTTTGGCAATCAGCCCCAGCATTTT. This rearrangement joins TRBV28 to TRBJ1-5, with a possible D match to TRBD1 (5 bases). V shed 2 bases and J shed 2 bases, with 13 bases lying between them. The CDR3 has 16 residues. Germline CDR1 is MDHEN and CDR2 is SYDVKM. The full variable domain, with the rest looked up from reference TRBV28 and TRBJ1-5, is DVKVTQSSRYLVKRTGEKVFLECVQDMDHENMFWYRQDPGLGLRLIYFSYDVKMKEKGDIPEGYSVSREKKERFSLILESASTNQTSMYLCASSLPDSFGNQPQHFGDGTRLSIL.